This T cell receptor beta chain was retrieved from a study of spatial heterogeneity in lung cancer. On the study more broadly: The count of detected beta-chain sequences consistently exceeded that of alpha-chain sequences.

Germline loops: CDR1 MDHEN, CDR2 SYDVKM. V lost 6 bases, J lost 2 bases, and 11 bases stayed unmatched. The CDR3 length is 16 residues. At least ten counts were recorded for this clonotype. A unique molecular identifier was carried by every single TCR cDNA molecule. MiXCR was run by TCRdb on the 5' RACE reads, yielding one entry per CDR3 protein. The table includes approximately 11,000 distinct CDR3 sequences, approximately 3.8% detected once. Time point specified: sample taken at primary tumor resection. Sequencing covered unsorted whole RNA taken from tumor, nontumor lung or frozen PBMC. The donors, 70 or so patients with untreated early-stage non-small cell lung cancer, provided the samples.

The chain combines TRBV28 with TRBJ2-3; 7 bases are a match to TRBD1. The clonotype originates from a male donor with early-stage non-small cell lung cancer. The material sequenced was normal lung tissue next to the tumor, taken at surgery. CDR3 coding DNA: TGTGCCAGCAGCCCACCTGACAGGGCAATCACAGATACGCAGTATTTT. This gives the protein CASSPPDRAITDTQYF.